This entry lists 28 T cell receptor beta chains sequenced from one sample in a study of CD8+ T cells in alopecia areata (dated by TCRdb to the late 2010s). The library was obtained by the immunoSEQ multiplex PCR assay. RNA was extracted from all samples and reverse transcribed into cDNA, which served as template for TCR sequencing. TCRdb took this table from immuneACCESS and kept in-frame rearrangements with V and J called. Such tables lack part of the clones; where checked against another copy, unresolved V genes explain under half of the gap, and the rest is unexplained. The sample yields over 150,000 clones; 58% were counted once. Of the sample, 5% to 6% falls within the top ten clones. Taken with the paper, the label for time point translates to: about 25 weeks on oral tofacitinib. The sample's treatment or condition label, decoded: oral pan-JAK inhibitor, 5-10 mg twice daily. The starting material was CD4+ T cells sorted from blood, obtained at week 24, from a patient treated with tofacitinib. Receptors were obtained from a human donor with alopecia areata.

This clone was found a few times. A junction boundary mismatches the germline segment, possibly from a read error. The chain carries TRBV15 and TRBJ2-7, with D tentatively TRBD1 or TRBD2 (5 bases each). Germline V gene lookup returns CDR1 LNHNV and CDR2 YYDKDF (reference sequence). This CDR3 comprises 13 residues. The CDR3 loop is CATSRVPGRAPPF. CDR3 DNA sequence: TGTGCCACCAGCAGAGTCCCAGGGCGGGCCCCACCATTC.

This clone has ten or more counts. The rearrangement joins TRBV25-1 to TRBJ2-1, with D perhaps TRBD2 (6 bases). Deletions cut 0 bases from V and 4 bases from J, with 13 bases between. This CDR3 is built from 16 residues. CDR1 and CDR2 (germline): MGHDK, SYGVNS. The CDR3 reads CASSEYGGGIYNEQFF. The DNA for the CDR3 is TGTGCCAGCAGTGAATATGGTGGCGGGATTTACAATGAGCAGTTCTTC. Using reference TRBV25-1 and TRBJ2-1 for the parts outside the CDR3, the full variable domain is EADIYQTPRYLVIGTGKKITLECSQTMGHDKMYWYQQDPGMELHLIHYSYGVNSTEKGDLSSESTVSRIRTEHFPLTLESARPSHTSQYLCASSEYGGGIYNEQFFGPGTRLTVL.

V gene TRBV7-2 combines with J gene TRBJ2-2; possibly TRBD1 for D (6 bases). V shed 5 bases and J shed 1 base, with 14 bases lying between them. CDR1 is SGHTA and CDR2 is FQGNSA in the germline V gene. This CDR3 comprises 16 residues. CDR3: CASSTRGGMNTGELFF. DNA of the CDR3: TGTGCCAGCAGCACCCGAGGGGGAATGAACACCGGGGAGCTGTTTTTT.

This sequence joins TRBV9 and TRBJ1-1, with D possibly matching TRBD1 (5 bases). The CDR3 runs to 13 residues. V was trimmed by 2 bases and J by 6 bases, leaving 11 bases between them. Germline CDR1 is SGDLS and CDR2 is YYNGEE. DNA of the CDR3: TGTGCCAGCAGCGTCTTCGGGGGGTCTGAAGCTTTCTTT. Translation gives CASSVFGGSEAFF.

This chain connects TRBV6-5 to TRBJ1-2; D is unresolved. The CDR3 contains 14 residues. CDR1 MNHEY and CDR2 SVGAGI come from the germline V gene. V gave up 2 bases and J gave up 0 bases, with 7 bases separating them. The CDR3 DNA reads as TGTGCCAGCAGTTACAGTAGGGCTAACTATGGCTACACCTTC. Translation: CASSYSRANYGYTF.

This chain links TRBV5-4 with TRBJ2-7; TRBD2 matches at 10 bases. V shed 0 bases, J shed 2 bases, and the junction held 8 bases outside the gene matches. The CDR3 sequence is 17 residues long. Germline-derived CDR1 and CDR2 are SGHNT and YYREEE (reference sequence). CDR3 DNA: TGTGCCAGCAGCTTGGCCGGGTCGCTAGCGGGGGCCTACGAGCAGTACTTC. Its protein product is CASSLAGSLAGAYEQYF.

The chain links TRBV5-1 to TRBJ2-4; D is possibly TRBD1 (6 bases). From germline, CDR1 is SGHRS and CDR2 YFSETQ. V was pared by 4 bases and J by 7 bases, with 18 bases between. This CDR3 region has 15 residues. The DNA of the CDR3 is TGCGCCAGCAGCACGAATACAGGGTTTAGCAACATTCAGTACTTC. It is translated as CASSTNTGFSNIQYF. Complete variable domain (other parts from reference TRBV5-1 and TRBJ2-4): KAGVTQTPRYLIKTRGQQVTLSCSPISGHRSVSWYQQTPGQGLQFLFEYFSETQRNKGNFPGRFSGRQFSNSRSEMNVSTLELGDSALYLCASSTNTGFSNIQYFGAGTRLSVL.

This chain uses TRBV9 with TRBJ2-3, with D maybe TRBD1 (5 bases). V was cut by 1 base and J by 4 bases, with 7 bases left in between. Germline CDR1 reads SGDLS; CDR2 reads YYNGEE. This CDR3 spans 13 amino acids. CDR3 bases: TGTGCCAGCAGCGTACAGGGTCCAGATACGCAGTATTTT. Translating gives CASSVQGPDTQYF.

J is TRBJ2-3 and V is TRBV11-2; D not resolved. The CDR3 totals 11 residues. Per germline, CDR1 SGHAT and CDR2 FQNNGV. V gave up 5 bases and J gave up 9 bases, with 9 bases separating them. The CDR3, as DNA: TGTGCCAGCAGCCCCCAATCGACGCAGTATTTT. Translated, it gives CASSPQSTQYF.

This clone was counted a few times. At the DNA level, this CDR3 is encoded by other sequences in the same sample as well. The V gene is TRBV18, the J gene TRBJ2-5; D uncertain. Germline V gene sequence: CDR1 KGHSH, CDR2 LQKENI. The CDR3 totals 11 residues. With 6 bases removed from V and 2 bases from J, the gap between germline ends came to 4 bases. CDR3 nucleotide sequence: TGTGCCAGCTCCTCTCAAGAGACCCAGTACTTC. This sequence encodes CASSSQETQYF.

The sample holds a few counts of this clone. The gene calls are TRBV29-1 and TRBJ2-3; D possibly corresponds to TRBD2 (6 bases). Germline CDR1 is SQVTM and CDR2 is ANQGSEA. CDR3 length: 12 amino acids. The V end was cut by 7 bases, the J end by 5 bases, with 13 bases between. The CDR3 DNA reads TGCAGCGGACGAGGAGGGAAAGATACGCAGTATTTT. Amino acids: CSGRGGKDTQYF.

This sequence joins TRBV5-1 and TRBJ2-7; 12 bases line up with TRBD2. V lost 3 bases, J lost 3 bases, and 7 bases stayed unmatched. This CDR3 region has 16 residues. The germline gives CDR1 SGHRS, CDR2 YFSETQ. CDR3 bases: TGCGCCAGCAGCTACCAGACTAGCGGGGGTGACTACGAGCAGTACTTC. It translates to CASSYQTSGGDYEQYF.

Remarks on this clone: A much larger clone sits a single nucleotide away, making a read error possible. Different DNA sequences within this sample yield the same CDR3. V and J are TRBV11-2 and TRBJ2-3; D is undetermined. CDR3 size: 13 residues. Trimming shortened V by 1 base and J by 0 bases, and 2 bases separated the two germline ends. Germline V lookup: CDR1 SGHAT, CDR2 FQNNGV. In nucleotides, the CDR3 is TGTGCCAGCAGCTTAGGCAGCACAGATACGCAGTATTTT. This sequence encodes CASSLGSTDTQYF. Combining the CDR3 with reference TRBV11-2 and TRBJ2-3 gives the whole variable domain EAGVAQSPRYKIIEKRQSVAFWCNPISGHATLYWYQQILGQGPKLLIQFQNNGVVDDSQLPKDRFSAERLKGVDSTLKIQPAKLEDSAVYLCASSLGSTDTQYFGPGTRLTVL.

CDR3 nucleotides: TGCGCCAGCAGCCAAAGCGGAGGTTCGGGGACCACAGATACGCAGTATTTT. Translation gives CASSQSGGSGTTDTQYF. The gene calls are TRBV4-3 and TRBJ2-3; D is perhaps TRBD1 or TRBD2 (5 bases each). The CDR3 sequence is 17 residues long. CDR1 is LGHNA, CDR2 YSLEER, per germline. Trimming left V 2 bases short and J 2 bases short, with 17 bases between.

For the CDR3, the DNA is TGTGCCAGCAGCCCTACGTTGTACTACGAGCAGTACTTC. This gives the protein CASSPTLYYEQYF. V gene TRBV6-5 combines with J gene TRBJ2-7, with no clear D. The germline CDR1 and CDR2 sequences are MNHEY and SVGAGI. Between the trimmed V and J ends, which lost 6 bases and 3 bases, there was a span of 12 bases. CDR3 length equals 13 residues.

The chain combines TRBV18 with TRBJ2-7, with 10 bases aligning to TRBD1. With V trimmed by 0 bases and J by 3 bases, 2 bases remained unmatched. This CDR3 comprises 15 residues. Germline CDR1 is KGHSH and CDR2 is LQKENI. The CDR3 loop reads CASSPPGQGRYEQYF. For the CDR3, the DNA is TGTGCCAGCTCACCACCGGGACAGGGGCGCTACGAGCAGTACTTC.

The chain couples TRBV7-2 to TRBJ2-7; D is undetermined. In germline, CDR1 is SGHTA, CDR2 FQGNSA. The CDR3 covers 14 residues. The V end lost 3 bases, the J end lost 2 bases, and 11 bases lay between the germline ends. The DNA for the CDR3 is TGTGCCAGCAGCTTTCTACTTGAGACCTACGAGCAGTACTTC. Translated: CASSFLLETYEQYF.

This clone was counted a few times. The V and J genes are TRBV5-4 and TRBJ2-3; the match to TRBD1 covers 7 bases. This CDR3 is built from 14 residues. Germline-derived CDR1 and CDR2 are SGHNT and YYREEE (reference sequence). V lost 0 bases to trimming and J lost 4 bases; unmatched junction nucleotides: 2. The CDR3: CASSLGTGADTQYF. In DNA, the CDR3 is TGTGCCAGCAGCTTGGGGACAGGTGCAGATACGCAGTATTTT.

The genes are TRBV28 and TRBJ1-5; no firm D call. Germline assignment: CDR1 MDHEN and CDR2 SYDVKM. V lost 7 bases and J 8 bases, leaving 12 bases between the germline ends. CDR3 length: 12 amino acids. The CDR3 region has the DNA TGTGCCAGCACTTCTGGGGTGGAGCCCCAGCATTTT. It codes for CASTSGVEPQHF.

The V call is TRBV5-6, the J call TRBJ2-6; D is uncertain. V lost 5 bases to trimming and J lost 0 bases, with 3 bases between them. The CDR3 runs to 13 residues. Germline V CDR1 and CDR2: SGHDT, YYEEEE. CDR3 loop: CASSTSGANVLTF. The CDR3, as DNA: TGTGCCAGCAGTACCTCTGGGGCCAACGTCCTGACTTTC.

CDR3 nucleotide sequence: TGTGCCAGCAGCTTAGGGCGACTAGCGGGGGCACAGGGGGGGCAGTATTTT. Translation: CASSLGRLAGAQGGQYF. The gene calls are TRBV7-2 and TRBJ2-3; 12 nucleotides match TRBD2. J lost 11 bases, V lost 1 base, and 13 bases had no gene match. This CDR3 spans 17 amino acids. Germline values: CDR1 SGHTA, CDR2 FQGNSA.

The rearrangement joins TRBV4-1 to TRBJ1-2; 7 bases agree with TRBD1. Looked up from germline, CDR1 is MGHRA and CDR2 is YSYEKL. After removal of 0 bases from V and 4 bases from J, the junction contained 2 bases not matched to a gene. This CDR3 region has 14 residues. CDR3 nucleotide sequence: TGCGCCAGCAGCCAAGAGACAGGGCGCTATGGCTACACCTTC. Its translation is CASSQETGRYGYTF.

The chain has TRBV28 and TRBJ2-5, with 7 bases identical to TRBD2. Germline V CDR1 and CDR2: MDHEN, SYDVKM. The V gene end was trimmed by 7 bases and the J gene end by 1 base; junction bases not matched to a gene: 6. This CDR3 has 14 amino acids. CDR3 DNA sequence: TGTGCCAGCAACGTCCCGGGGGGCCAAGAGACCCAGTACTTC. It is translated as CASNVPGGQETQYF.

The genes are TRBV29-1 and TRBJ1-1; D is uncertain. V shed 8 bases and J shed 4 bases, with 14 bases lying between them. In germline, CDR1 is SQVTM, CDR2 ANQGSEA. CDR3 size: 12 residues. As DNA, the CDR3 is TGCAGCATAAAGGACGGGATCACTGAAGCTTTCTTT. It specifies CSIKDGITEAFF. Filled out from reference TRBV29-1 and TRBJ1-1, the complete variable domain reads SAVISQKPSRDICQRGTSLTIQCQVDSQVTMMFWYRQQPGQSLTLIATANQGSEATYESGFVIDKFPISRPNLTFSTLTVSNMSPEDSSIYLCSIKDGITEAFFGQGTRLTVV.

The chain joins TRBV5-1 to TRBJ2-7; 9 bases align to TRBD1. The germline gives CDR1 SGHRS, CDR2 YFSETQ. CDR3 length equals 15 residues. V shed 0 bases and J 1 base; nucleotides not matched to a gene: 2. As DNA, the CDR3 is TGCGCCAGCAGCTTGGCCGGGACAGGGTCCTACGAGCAGTACTTC. Translation gives CASSLAGTGSYEQYF.

The J gene is TRBJ1-2, the V gene TRBV6-1; no definite D call. The germline V and J ends were trimmed by 4 bases and 4 bases, with 13 bases remaining between them. The germline CDR1 and CDR2 sequences are MNHNS and SASEGT. CDR3 length equals 14 residues. CDR3 DNA sequence: TGTGCCAGCAGTGGCAGACAAACAGTCTATGGCTACACCTTC. This encodes CASSGRQTVYGYTF.

This clone was counted only a few times. This chain connects TRBV6-1 to TRBJ1-6; D is unclear. The V gene lost 2 bases and the J gene lost 8 bases, with 13 bases spanning the gap. Germline CDR1 is MNHNS and CDR2 is SASEGT. This CDR3 is built from 15 residues. The CDR3 region is CASSEYGQHDSPLHF. In DNA, the CDR3 is TGTGCCAGCAGTGAATACGGGCAGCACGATTCACCCCTCCACTTT.

This clone has just a few counts. The DNA of the CDR3 is TGTGCCAGCAGGGGAGGGACTAGCGGGGGCCAAGAGACCCAGTACTTC. Translated, it gives CASRGGTSGGQETQYF. The gene calls are TRBV5-6 and TRBJ2-5; 14 bases are a match to TRBD2. The CDR3 loop spans 16 amino acids. V lost 5 bases and J lost 1; bases outside the gene matches: 4. In germline, CDR1 is SGHDT, CDR2 YYEEEE.